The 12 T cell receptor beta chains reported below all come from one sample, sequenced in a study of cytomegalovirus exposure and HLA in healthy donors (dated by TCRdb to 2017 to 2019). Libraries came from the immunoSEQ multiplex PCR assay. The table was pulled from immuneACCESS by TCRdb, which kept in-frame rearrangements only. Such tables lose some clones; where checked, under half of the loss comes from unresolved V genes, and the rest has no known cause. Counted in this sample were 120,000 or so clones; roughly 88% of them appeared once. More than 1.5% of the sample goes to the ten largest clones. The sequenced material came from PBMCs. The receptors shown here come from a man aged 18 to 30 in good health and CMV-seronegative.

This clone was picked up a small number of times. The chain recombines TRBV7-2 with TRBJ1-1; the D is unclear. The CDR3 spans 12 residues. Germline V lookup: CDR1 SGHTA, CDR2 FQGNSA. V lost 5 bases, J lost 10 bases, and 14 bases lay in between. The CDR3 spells CASSPPKAGAFF. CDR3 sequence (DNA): TGTGCCAGCAGCCCGCCCAAAGCCGGAGCTTTCTTT. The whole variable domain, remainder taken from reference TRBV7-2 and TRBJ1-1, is GAGVSQSPSNKVTEKGKDVELRCDPISGHTALYWYRQSLGQGLEFLIYFQGNSAPDKSGLPSDRFSAERTGGSVSTLTIQRTQQEDSAVYLCASSPPKAGAFFGQGTRLTVV.

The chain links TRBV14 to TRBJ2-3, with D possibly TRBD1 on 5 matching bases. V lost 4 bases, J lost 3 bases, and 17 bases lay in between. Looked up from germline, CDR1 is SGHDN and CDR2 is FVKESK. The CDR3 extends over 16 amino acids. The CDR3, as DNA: TGTGCCAGCAGCCCCGACAGAGGCAGACTGACAGATACGCAGTATTTT. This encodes CASSPDRGRLTDTQYF.

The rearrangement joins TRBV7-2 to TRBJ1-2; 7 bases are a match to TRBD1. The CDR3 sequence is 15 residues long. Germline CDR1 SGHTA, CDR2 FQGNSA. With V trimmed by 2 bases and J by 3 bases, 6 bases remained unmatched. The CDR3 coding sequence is TGTGCCAGCAGCTTAAGGAGAGGGGGCGACTATGGCTACACCTTC. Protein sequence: CASSLRRGGDYGYTF.

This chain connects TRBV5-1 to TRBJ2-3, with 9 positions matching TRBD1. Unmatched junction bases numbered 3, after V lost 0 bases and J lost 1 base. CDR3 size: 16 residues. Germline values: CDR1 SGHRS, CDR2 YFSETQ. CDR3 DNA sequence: TGCGCCAGCAGCTTGGGGGACAGGGTGGGCACAGATACGCAGTATTTT. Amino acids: CASSLGDRVGTDTQYF.

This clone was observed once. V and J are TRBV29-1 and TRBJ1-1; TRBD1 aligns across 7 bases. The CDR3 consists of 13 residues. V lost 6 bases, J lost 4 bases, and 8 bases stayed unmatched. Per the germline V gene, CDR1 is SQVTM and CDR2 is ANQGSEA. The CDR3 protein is CSVARGFSTEAFF. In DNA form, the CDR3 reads TGCAGCGTGGCCAGGGGGTTTAGCACTGAAGCTTTCTTT. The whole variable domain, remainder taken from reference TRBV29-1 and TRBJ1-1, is SAVISQKPSRDICQRGTSLTIQCQVDSQVTMMFWYRQQPGQSLTLIATANQGSEATYESGFVIDKFPISRPNLTFSTLTVSNMSPEDSSIYLCSVARGFSTEAFFGQGTRLTVV.

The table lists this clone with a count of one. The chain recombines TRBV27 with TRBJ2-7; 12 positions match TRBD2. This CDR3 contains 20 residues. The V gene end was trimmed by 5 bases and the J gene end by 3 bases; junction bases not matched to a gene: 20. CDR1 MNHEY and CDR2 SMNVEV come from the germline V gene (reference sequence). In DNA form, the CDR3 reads TGTGCCAGCAGTCCCTTCCTCTCGACTAGCGGGAGCACTCTGGTCTACGAGCAGTACTTC. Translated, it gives CASSPFLSTSGSTLVYEQYF.

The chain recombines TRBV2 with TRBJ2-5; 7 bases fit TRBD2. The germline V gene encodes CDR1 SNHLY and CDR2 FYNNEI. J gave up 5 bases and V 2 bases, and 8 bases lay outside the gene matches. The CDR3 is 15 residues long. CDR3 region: CASSERTSVGETQYF. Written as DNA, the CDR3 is TGTGCCAGCAGTGAAAGGACTAGTGTTGGGGAGACCCAGTACTTC.

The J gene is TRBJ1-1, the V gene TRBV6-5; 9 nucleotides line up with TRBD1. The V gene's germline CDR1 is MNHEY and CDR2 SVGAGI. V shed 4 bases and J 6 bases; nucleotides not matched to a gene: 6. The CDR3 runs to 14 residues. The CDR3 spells CASSWDRVSPEAFF. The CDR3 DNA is TGTGCCAGCAGTTGGGACAGGGTATCCCCTGAAGCTTTCTTT.

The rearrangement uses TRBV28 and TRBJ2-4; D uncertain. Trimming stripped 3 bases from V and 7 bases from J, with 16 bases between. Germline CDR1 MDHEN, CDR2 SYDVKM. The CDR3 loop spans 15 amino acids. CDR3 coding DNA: TGTGCCAGCAGTTTGCTTCGAGAGGATGCGAACATTCAGTACTTC. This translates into CASSLLREDANIQYF.

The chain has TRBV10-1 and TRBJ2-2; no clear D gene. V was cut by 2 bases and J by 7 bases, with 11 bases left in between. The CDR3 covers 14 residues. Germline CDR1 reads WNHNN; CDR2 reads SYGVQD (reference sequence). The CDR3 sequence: CASSEALGSGELFF. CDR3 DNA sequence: TGCGCCAGCAGTGAGGCTCTAGGTAGCGGGGAGCTGTTTTTT.

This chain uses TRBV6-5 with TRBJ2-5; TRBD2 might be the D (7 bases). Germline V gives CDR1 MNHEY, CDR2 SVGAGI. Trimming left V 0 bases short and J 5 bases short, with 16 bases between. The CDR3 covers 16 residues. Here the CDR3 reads CASSYSRRGQGETQYF. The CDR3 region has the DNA TGTGCCAGCAGTTACTCGAGGCGGGGGCAGGGGGAGACCCAGTACTTC.

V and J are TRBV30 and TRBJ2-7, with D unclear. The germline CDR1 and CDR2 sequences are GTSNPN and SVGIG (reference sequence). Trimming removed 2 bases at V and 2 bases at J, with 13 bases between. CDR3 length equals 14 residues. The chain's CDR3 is CAWSPPRVPYEQYF. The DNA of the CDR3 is TGTGCCTGGAGTCCCCCACGAGTACCCTACGAGCAGTACTTC.